The text below deals with one TCR beta chain. This CDR3 spans 16 amino acids. Germline CDR1 and CDR2: MNHEY and SMNVEV (reference sequence). V gave up 6 bases and J gave up 5 bases, with 19 bases separating them. The data stem from a study of shared T cell receptors in the human thymus. Sequenced by immunoSEQ multiplex PCR; TCRdb stores in-frame clones only, minus some. The sample lists about 660,000 clones, over 75% occurring once. A further study also used this sample, focusing on human thymus T cells. That publication notes: It was from resections taken during corrective heart surgery that the thymus tissue came. Thymic repertoires from unrelated individuals overlapped highly, related research reported.

This clonotype was obtained from a boy in the first two years of life with a congenital heart defect. The material sequenced was thymocytes. The chain joins TRBV27 to TRBJ2-2, with D tentatively TRBD1 (7 bases). CDR3 in DNA: TGTGCCAGCAGGGAGGAAGACAGGGCGGGGACCGGGGAGCTGTTTTTT. Protein product: CASREEDRAGTGELFF.